This TCR beta chain was sequenced for a study of blood T cell repertoires in COVID-19. Assay used: immunoSEQ multiplex PCR; TCRdb lists only in-frame clones, some missing. There are about 280,000 clones in the sample; about four fifths occur only once, and 8% to 10% lies in the top ten. J lost 0 bases, V lost 5 bases, and 9 bases had no gene match. The CDR3 has 16 residues. The germline V gene encodes CDR1 LNHDA and CDR2 SQIVND (reference sequence). This sequence was found in a woman aged 50 to 60 who had recovered from COVID-19. The sequenced material came from peripheral blood. The J gene is TRBJ1-2, the V gene TRBV19, with 7 bases lining up with TRBD1. The CDR3 DNA reads as TGTGCCAGTAGTCTTAGCCCCGGGACAGCTAACTATGGCTACACCTTC. Translating it yields CASSLSPGTANYGYTF. Full variable domain (missing parts from reference TRBV19 and TRBJ1-2): DGGITQSPKYLFRKEGQNVTLSCEQNLNHDAMYWYRQDPGQGLRLIYYSQIVNDFQKGDIAEGYSVSREKKESFPLTVTSAQKNPTAFYLCASSLSPGTANYGYTFGSGTRLTVV.